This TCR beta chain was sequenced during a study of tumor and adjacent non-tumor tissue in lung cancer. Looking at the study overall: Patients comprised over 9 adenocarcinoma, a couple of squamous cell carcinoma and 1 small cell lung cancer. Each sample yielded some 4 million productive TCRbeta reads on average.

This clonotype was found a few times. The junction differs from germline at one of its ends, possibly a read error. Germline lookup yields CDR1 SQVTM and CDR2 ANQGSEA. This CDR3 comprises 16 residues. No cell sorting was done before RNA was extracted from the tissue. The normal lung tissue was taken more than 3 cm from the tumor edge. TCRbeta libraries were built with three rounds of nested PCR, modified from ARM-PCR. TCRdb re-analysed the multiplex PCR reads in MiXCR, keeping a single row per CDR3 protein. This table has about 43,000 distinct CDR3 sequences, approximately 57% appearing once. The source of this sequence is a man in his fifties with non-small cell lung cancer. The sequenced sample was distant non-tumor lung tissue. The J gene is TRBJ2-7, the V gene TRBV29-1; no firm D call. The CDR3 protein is CSVGDGVDGNAYEQYF. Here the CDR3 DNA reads TGCAGCGTTGGAGATGGTGTGGATGGGAACGCCTACGAGCAATACTTC.